This T cell receptor (beta chain) emerged from a study of response to subunit inactivated influenza vaccine. With regard to this clonotype: What it binds is not known.

Study-wide results and limits: Authors suggested each seasonal flu vaccination may recruit only limited numbers of new T cells.

MiXCR was run by TCRdb on the RT-PCR reads, yielding one entry per CDR3 protein. The repertoire holds approximately 730,000 distinct CDR3 sequences, with roughly 13% as singletons. The receptor's source is a man over 45 who received an inactivated influenza vaccine. The sequencing here drew on PBMCs from blood, taken 14 days before vaccination.

CDR3: CASSREANTEAFF. CDR3 DNA: TGCGCCAGCAGCAGGGAGGCGAACACTGAAGCTTTCTTT. J is TRBJ1-1 and V is TRBV5-1, with D unclear. Trimming cost V 4 bases and J 1 base, with 8 bases left between them. The germline gives CDR1 SGHRS, CDR2 YFSETQ. This CDR3 has 13 residues. Supplemented by reference TRBV5-1 and TRBJ1-1, the full variable domain reads KAGVTQTPRYLIKTRGQQVTLSCSPISGHRSVSWYQQTPGQGLQFLFEYFSETQRNKGNFPGRFSGRQFSNSRSEMNVSTLELGDSALYLCASSREANTEAFFGQGTRLTVV.